What follows describes a single TCR beta chain. As yet, its antigen is unknown. Germline values: CDR1 SQVTM, CDR2 ANQGSEA. This CDR3 contains 12 residues. Trimming stripped 4 bases from V and 4 bases from J, with 10 bases between. Indicated treatment: roughly nine-day PBMC culture with coronavirus spike peptide pools or control peptides (ViraFEST assay). With peptide pools, ViraFEST first expanded antigen-specific T cells and afterwards sequenced their TCRs. CD4+ T cells that had been cultured provided DNA sequenced with the Oncomine TCR Beta short-read assay. It was cultured CD4+ T cells from which genomic DNA was extracted. TCRdb re-called the PCR reads through MiXCR, storing one row per CDR3 protein. The data show about 15,000 distinct CDR3 sequences, approximately 52% seen once. This sample is drawn from a study of vaccination and CD4 T cells after COVID-19. Study at large: Spike peptides, overlapping and drawn from SARS-CoV-2, HCoV-NL63, HCoV-OC43 and HCoV-229E, were used to stimulate cells.

Sequenced sample: CD4+ T cells from blood, cultured in vitro. The chain has TRBV29-1 and TRBJ1-1; tentatively, D is TRBD1 (5 bases). This TCR derives from a human donor who had recovered from COVID-19. CDR3 in DNA: TGCAGCGTTGGAGGGGCAGCCACTGAAGCTTTCTTT. This gives the protein CSVGGAATEAFF.